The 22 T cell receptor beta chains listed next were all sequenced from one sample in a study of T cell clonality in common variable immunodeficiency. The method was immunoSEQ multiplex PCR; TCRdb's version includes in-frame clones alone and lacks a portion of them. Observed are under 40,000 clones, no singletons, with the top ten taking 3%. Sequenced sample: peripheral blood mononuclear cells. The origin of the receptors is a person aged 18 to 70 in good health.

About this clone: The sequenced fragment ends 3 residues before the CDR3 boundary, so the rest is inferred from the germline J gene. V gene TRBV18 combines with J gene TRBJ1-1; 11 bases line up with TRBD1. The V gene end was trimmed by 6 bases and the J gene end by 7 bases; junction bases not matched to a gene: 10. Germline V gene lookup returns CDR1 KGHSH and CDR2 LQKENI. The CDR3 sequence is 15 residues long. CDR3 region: CASSPSRDRGDEAFF. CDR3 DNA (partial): TGTGCCAGCTCTCCAAGCCGGGACAGGGGGGATGAA.

CDR3: CASSHPPRGQNYGYTF. The part of the CDR3 DNA that was read is TGTGCCAGCAGCCACCCACCCCGAGGACAGAACTATGGC. This sequence joins TRBV16 and TRBJ1-2, with D possibly being TRBD1 (6 bases). The read stops 3 residues short of the end of the CDR3; the missing end is completed from the germline J gene. The germline V gene encodes CDR1 KGHSY and CDR2 FQNENV. Trimming took 3 bases from V and 2 from J, leaving 16 bases between them. This CDR3 has 16 residues.

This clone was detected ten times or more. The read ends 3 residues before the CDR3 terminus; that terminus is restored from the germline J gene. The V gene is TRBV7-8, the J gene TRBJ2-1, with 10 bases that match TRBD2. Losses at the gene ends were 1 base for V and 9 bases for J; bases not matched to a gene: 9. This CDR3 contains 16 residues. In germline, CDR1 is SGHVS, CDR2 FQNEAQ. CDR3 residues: CASSLVTLLAGVEQFF. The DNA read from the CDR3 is TGTGCCAGCAGCTTAGTAACCCTGCTAGCGGGAGTTGAG.

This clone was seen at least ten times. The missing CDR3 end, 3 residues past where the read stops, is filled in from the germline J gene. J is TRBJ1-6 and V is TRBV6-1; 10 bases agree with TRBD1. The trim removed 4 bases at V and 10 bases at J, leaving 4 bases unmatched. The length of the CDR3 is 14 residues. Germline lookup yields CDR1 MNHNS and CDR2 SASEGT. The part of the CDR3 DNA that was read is TGTGCCAGCAGTGGACAGGGGGCTAAATCACCC. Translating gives CASSGQGAKSP. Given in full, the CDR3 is CASSGQGAKSPLHF.

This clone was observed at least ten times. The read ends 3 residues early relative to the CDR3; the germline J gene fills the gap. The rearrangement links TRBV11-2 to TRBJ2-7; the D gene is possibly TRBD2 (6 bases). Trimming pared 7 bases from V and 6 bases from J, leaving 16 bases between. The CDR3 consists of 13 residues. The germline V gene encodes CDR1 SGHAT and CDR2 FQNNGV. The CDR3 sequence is CASMGRRVGEQYF. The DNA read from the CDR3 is TGTGCCAGCATGGGGCGGAGGGTGGGCGAG.

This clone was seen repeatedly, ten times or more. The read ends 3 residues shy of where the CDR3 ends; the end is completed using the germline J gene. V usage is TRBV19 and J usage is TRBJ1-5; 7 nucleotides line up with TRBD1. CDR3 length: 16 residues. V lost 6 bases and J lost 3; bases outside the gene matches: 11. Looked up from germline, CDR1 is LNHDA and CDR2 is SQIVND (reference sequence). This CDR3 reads CASSPLLGQINQPQHF. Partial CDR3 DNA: TGTGCCAGTAGCCCATTATTGGGACAGATCAATCAGCCC.

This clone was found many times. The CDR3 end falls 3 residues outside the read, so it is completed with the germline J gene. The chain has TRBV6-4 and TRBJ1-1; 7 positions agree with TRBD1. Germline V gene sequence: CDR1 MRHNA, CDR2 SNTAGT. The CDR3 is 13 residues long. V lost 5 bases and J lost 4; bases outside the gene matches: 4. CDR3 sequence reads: CASSLYRGTEAFF. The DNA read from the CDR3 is TGTGCCAGCAGTTTGTACAGGGGCACTGAA.

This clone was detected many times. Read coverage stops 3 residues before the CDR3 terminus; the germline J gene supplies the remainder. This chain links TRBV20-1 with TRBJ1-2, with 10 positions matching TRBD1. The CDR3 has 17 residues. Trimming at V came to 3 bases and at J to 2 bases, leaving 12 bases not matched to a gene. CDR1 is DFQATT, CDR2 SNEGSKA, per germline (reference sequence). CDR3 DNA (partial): TGCAGTGCTAGTAGTCCGGGACAGGGGACTACAAACTATGGC. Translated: CSASSPGQGTTNYG. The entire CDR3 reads CSASSPGQGTTNYGYTF.

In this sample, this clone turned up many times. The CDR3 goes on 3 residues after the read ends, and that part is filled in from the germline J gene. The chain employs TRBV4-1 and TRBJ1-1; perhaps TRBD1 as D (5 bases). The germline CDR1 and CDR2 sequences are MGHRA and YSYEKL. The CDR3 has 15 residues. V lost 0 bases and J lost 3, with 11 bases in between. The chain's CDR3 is CASSQDRTLDTEAFF. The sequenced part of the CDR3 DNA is TGCGCCAGCAGCCAAGATCGGACATTGGACACTGAA.

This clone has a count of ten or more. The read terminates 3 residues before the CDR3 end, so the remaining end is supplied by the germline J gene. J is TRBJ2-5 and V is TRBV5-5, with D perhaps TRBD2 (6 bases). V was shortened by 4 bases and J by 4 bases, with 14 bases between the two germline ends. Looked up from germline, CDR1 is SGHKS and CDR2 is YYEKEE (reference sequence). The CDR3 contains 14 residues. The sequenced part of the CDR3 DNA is TGTGCCAGCAGCAAGGGGACTGCAGGAGAGACC. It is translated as CASSKGTAGET. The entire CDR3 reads CASSKGTAGETQYF.

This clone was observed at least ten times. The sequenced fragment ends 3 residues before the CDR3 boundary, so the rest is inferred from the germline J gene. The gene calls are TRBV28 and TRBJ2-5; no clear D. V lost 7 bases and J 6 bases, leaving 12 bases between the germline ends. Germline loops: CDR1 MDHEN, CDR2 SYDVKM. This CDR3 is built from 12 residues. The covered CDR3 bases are TGTGCCAGCAACCCCGGTGGGCAGACC. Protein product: CASNPGGQT. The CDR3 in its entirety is CASNPGGQTQYF.

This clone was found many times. CDR3 bases read: TGTGCCAGTAGACGTATAGCGGGCGGCGGGGATACG. Translating it yields CASRRIAGGGDT. The whole CDR3 protein is CASRRIAGGGDTQYF. The chain uses TRBV19 and TRBJ2-3, with 7 positions matching TRBD2. The read ends 3 residues shy of where the CDR3 ends; the end is completed using the germline J gene. The CDR3 extends over 15 amino acids. The V gene end was trimmed by 6 bases and the J gene end by 6 bases; junction bases not matched to a gene: 12. Germline-derived CDR1 and CDR2 are LNHDA and SQIVND (reference sequence).

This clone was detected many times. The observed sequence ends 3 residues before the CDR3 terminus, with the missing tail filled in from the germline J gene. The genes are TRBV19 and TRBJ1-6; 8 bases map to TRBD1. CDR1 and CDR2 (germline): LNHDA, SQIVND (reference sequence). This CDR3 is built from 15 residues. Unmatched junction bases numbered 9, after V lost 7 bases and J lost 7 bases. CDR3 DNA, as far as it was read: TGTGCCAGTACCACTATGGGACAGGTGAATTCACCC. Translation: CASTTMGQVNSP. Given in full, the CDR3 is CASTTMGQVNSPLHF.

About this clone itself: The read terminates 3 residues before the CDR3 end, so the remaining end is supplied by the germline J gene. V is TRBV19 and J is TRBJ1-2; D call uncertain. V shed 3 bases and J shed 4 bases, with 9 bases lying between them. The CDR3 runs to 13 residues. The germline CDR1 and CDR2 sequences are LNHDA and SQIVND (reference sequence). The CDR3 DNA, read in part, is TGTGCCAGTAGTATGGCCGCCGCCTATGGC. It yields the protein CASSMAAAYG. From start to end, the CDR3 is CASSMAAAYGYTF.

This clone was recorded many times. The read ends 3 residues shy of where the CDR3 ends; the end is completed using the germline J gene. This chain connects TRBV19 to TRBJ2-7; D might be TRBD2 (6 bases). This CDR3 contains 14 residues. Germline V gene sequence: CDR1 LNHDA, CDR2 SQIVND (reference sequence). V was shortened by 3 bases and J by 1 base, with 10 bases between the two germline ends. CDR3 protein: CASSMGTLSYEQYF. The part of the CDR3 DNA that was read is TGTGCCAGTAGTATGGGGACTCTATCCTACGAG.

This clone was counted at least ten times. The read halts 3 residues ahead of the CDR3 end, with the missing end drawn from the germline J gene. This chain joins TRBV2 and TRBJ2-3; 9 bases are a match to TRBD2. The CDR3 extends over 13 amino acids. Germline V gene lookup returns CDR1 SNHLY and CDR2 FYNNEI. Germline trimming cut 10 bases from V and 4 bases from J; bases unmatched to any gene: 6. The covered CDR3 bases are TGTGCCATCTCGGGACTAGCTGCAGATACG. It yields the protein CAISGLAADT. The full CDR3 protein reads CAISGLAADTQYF.

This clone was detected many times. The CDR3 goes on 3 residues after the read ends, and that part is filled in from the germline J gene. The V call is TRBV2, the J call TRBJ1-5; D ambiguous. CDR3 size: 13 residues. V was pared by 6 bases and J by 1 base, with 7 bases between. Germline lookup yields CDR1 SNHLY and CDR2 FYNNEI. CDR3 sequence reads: CASRRVSNQPQHF. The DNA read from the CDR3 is TGTGCCAGCAGGAGGGTAAGCAATCAGCCC. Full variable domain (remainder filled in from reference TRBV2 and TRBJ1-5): EPEVTQTPSHQVTQMGQEVILRCVPISNHLYFYWYRQILGQKVEFLVSFYNNEISEKSEIFDDQFSVERPDGSNFTLKIRSTKLEDSAMYFCASRRVSNQPQHFGDGTRLSIL.

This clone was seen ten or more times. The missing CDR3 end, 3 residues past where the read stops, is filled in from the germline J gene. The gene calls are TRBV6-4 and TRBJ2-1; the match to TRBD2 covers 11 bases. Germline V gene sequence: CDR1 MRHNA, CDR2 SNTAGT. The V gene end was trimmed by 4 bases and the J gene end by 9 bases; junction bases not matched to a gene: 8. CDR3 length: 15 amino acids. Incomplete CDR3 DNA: TGTGCCAGCAGTGTGACACTAGCGGGAGTTACTGAG. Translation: CASSVTLAGVTE. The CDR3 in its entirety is CASSVTLAGVTEQFF.

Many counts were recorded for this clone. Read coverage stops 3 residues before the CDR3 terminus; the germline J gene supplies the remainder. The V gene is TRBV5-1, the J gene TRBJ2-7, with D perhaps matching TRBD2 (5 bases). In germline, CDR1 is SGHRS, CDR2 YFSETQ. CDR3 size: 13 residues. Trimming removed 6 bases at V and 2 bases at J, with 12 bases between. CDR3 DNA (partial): TGCGCCAGCAAGGCGGGCGGAGCCTACGAG. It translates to CASKAGGAYE. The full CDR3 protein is CASKAGGAYEQYF. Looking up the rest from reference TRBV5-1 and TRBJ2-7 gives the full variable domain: KAGVTQTPRYLIKTRGQQVTLSCSPISGHRSVSWYQQTPGQGLQFLFEYFSETQRNKGNFPGRFSGRQFSNSRSEMNVSTLELGDSALYLCASKAGGAYEQYFGPGTRLTVT.

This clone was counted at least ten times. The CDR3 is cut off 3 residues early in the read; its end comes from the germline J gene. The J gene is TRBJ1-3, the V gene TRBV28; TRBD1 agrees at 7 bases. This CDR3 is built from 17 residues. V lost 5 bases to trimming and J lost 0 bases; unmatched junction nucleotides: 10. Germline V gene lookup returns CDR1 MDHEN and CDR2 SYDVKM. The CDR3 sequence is CASSRGGTASSGNTIYF. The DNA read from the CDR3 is TGTGCCAGCAGTCGAGGAGGGACAGCTAGCTCTGGAAACACC.

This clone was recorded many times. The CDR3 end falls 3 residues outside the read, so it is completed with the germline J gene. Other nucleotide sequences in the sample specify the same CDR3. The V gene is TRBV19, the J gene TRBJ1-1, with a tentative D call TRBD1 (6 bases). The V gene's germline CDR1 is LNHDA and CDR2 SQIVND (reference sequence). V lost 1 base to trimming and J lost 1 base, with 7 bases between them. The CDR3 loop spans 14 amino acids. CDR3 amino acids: CASSIGRGNTEAFF. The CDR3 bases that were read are TGTGCCAGTAGTATAGGCAGGGGGAACACTGAA.

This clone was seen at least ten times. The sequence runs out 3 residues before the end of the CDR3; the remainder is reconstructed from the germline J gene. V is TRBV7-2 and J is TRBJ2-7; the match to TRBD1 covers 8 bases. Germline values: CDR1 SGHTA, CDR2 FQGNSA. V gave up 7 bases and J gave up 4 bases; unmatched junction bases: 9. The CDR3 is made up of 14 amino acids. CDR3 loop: CASNTGTGSYEQYF. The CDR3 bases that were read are TGTGCCAGCAACACCGGGACAGGATCATACGAG.